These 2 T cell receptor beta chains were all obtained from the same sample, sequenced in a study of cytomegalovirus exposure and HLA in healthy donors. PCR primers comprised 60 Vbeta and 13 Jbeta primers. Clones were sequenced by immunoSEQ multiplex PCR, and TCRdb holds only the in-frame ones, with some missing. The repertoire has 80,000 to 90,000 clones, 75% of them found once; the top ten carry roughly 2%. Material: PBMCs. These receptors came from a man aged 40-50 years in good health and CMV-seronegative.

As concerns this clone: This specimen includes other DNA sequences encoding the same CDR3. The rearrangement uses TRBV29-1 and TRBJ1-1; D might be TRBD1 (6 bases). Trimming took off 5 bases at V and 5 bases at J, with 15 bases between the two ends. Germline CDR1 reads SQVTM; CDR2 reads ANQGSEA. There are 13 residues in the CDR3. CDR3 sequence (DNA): TGCAGCGTTCCACATCAGGGGCGAACTGAAGCTTTCTTT. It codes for CSVPHQGRTEAFF.

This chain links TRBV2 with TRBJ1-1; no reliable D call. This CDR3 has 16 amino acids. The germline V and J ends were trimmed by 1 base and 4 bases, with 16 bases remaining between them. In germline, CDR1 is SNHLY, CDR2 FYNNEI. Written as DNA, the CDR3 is TGTGCCAGCAGTGAAGGAGTCTCAACGGTGAGCACTGAAGCTTTCTTT. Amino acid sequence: CASSEGVSTVSTEAFF.